This T cell receptor (beta chain) was captured by sequencing in a study of cytomegalovirus exposure and HLA in healthy donors. Germline loops: CDR1 LNHDA, CDR2 SQIVND (reference sequence). The ends were cut back, 9 bases at V and 7 bases at J, with 15 bases in the middle. This CDR3 comprises 13 residues. For this clone: Its antigen is unidentified.

This PCR relied on a set of 60 Vbeta primers and 13 Jbeta primers. The table came from immunoSEQ multiplex PCR; TCRdb's copy has only in-frame clones and leaves some out. The table shows some 140,000 clones, with about 82% occurring only once. Study-wide points: Near-uniform donor sequencing depth was presumed by presence/absence analyses. TCR beta V segments were, for the most part, productive about 87% or about 30% of the time in an earlier analysis.

This TCR was recovered from a man under 40 in good health. The chain joins TRBV19 to TRBJ1-4, with D possibly being TRBD1 (5 bases). Sequencing used PBMCs. The CDR3 DNA sequence: TGTGCCAGCGGCCAGGGAAGAAGTGAAAAACTGTTTTTT. Protein sequence: CASGQGRSEKLFF.